This TCR beta chain originates from a study of cytomegalovirus exposure and HLA in healthy donors. Overall study results and limits: Near-uniform donor sequencing depth was presumed by presence/absence analyses. While the bulk of TCR sequences proved rare, some public TCRs turned up in many donors. There were some V segments, including TRBV6-2 and TRBV6-3, excluded as indistinguishable.

A remark on this clone: Antigen unknown.

PCR primers comprised 60 Vbeta and 13 Jbeta primers. Assay used: immunoSEQ multiplex PCR; TCRdb lists only in-frame clones, some missing. The sample includes about 180,000 clones, 70% to 85% of them seen just once. The CDR3 contains 18 residues. The germline V gene encodes CDR1 SEHNR and CDR2 FQNEAQ (reference sequence). The junction had 21 bases not matched to a gene; V was cut back by 5 bases and J by 6 bases. This chain joins TRBV7-9 and TRBJ2-7, with TRBD2 identical over 8 bases. Sequencing input: PBMCs. The source of this sequence is a young man in good health and CMV-seronegative. Written as DNA, the CDR3 is TGTGCCAGCAGCATATTAGGGAGGCAAGGGACTAGTAGAAGCGAGCAGTACTTC. Translation gives CASSILGRQGTSRSEQYF.